This paragraph covers one TCR beta chain sequence. The antigen remains unidentified. This sample was taken from a study of cytomegalovirus exposure and HLA in healthy donors. Study-wide background: Out of about 190 million T cells, an earlier analysis found fewer than 140 million unique TCR beta sequences in total.

Notes on the study in general: Both high specificity and high sensitivity reportedly marked the classifier's diagnosis of cytomegalovirus status. CMV antigen specificity was confirmed in vitro for three CMV-associated chains.

The CDR3 sequence is 15 residues long. The germline V gene encodes CDR1 SGHRS and CDR2 YFSETQ. V shed 4 bases and J shed 0 bases, with 14 bases lying between them. The PCR used 60 Vbeta and 13 Jbeta primers. Data came from immunoSEQ multiplex PCR; TCRdb stores just in-frame clones and leaves some out. The top ten clones hold approximately 7.8% of a sample with some 200,000 clones, approximately 12% of them seen once. This chain uses TRBV5-1 with TRBJ2-7; tentative D call: TRBD1 (6 bases). The receptor was isolated from a man aged 45-65 years in good health and CMV-seropositive. The source material was PBMCs. CDR3 DNA sequence: TGCGCCAGCAGCCAGACAGGAATCCTCTCCTACGAGCAGTACTTC. It specifies CASSQTGILSYEQYF.